The next 10 T cell receptor beta chains were all read from a single sample in a study of CD8 T cells in Susac syndrome. Random hexamers served to reverse transcribe roughly 0.45 to 1 ug RNA. A single record per CDR3 protein comes from TCRdb applying MiXCR to the immunoSEQ multiplex PCR reads. Among 140,000 to 150,000 distinct CDR3 sequences listed, about 95% were seen once. The material sequenced was CD4+ T cells from PBMCs. Receptors were obtained from a human donor with multiple sclerosis.

This clonotype was recorded only once. The chain has TRBV23-1 and TRBJ2-7; TRBD2 might be the D (5 bases). TRBV23-1 is marked as an open reading frame, function uncertain. The CDR3 contains 16 residues. V was shortened by 2 bases and J by 4 bases, with 18 bases between the two germline ends. The CDR3 DNA reads TGCGCCAGCAGTCAAAGGTCCGGGAACTCCTGTTACGAGCAGTACTTC. Translated: CASSQRSGNSCYEQYF.

V is TRBV6-1 and J is TRBJ2-7, with D perhaps TRBD2 (6 bases). The V gene's germline CDR1 is MNHNS and CDR2 SASEGT. This CDR3 contains 16 residues. The V gene lost 3 bases and the J gene lost 2 bases, with 17 bases spanning the gap. DNA for the CDR3: TGTGCCAGCAGTGAGCCCATAGCAGGGAGGACCTACGAGCAGTACTTC. This codes for CASSEPIAGRTYEQYF.

The rearrangement links TRBV24-1 to TRBJ1-5; no clear D. This CDR3 is 14 amino acids long. In germline, CDR1 is KGHDR, CDR2 SFDVKD. Trimming removed 3 bases from V and 6 bases from J, with 11 bases in between. CDR3 region: CATSDAPWSQPQHF. The DNA for the CDR3 is TGTGCCACCAGTGATGCCCCGTGGAGTCAGCCCCAGCATTTT.

V and J are TRBV3-1 and TRBJ1-2; D gene unclear. V was cut by 2 bases and J by 4 bases, with 11 bases left in between. The germline V gene has CDR1 LGHDT and CDR2 YNNKEL (reference sequence). The CDR3 contains 14 residues. The CDR3 bases are TGTGCCAGCAGCCAAAAGCCAGTCCTCTATGGCTACACCTTC. Translated, it gives CASSQKPVLYGYTF.

The chain uses TRBV27 and TRBJ1-5, with D unresolved. Germline CDR1 and CDR2: MNHEY and SMNVEV (reference sequence). CDR3 size: 14 residues. Trimming left V 2 bases short and J 0 bases short, with 5 bases between. The CDR3 protein is CASSLRSSNQPQHF. In nucleotides, the CDR3 is TGTGCCAGCAGTTTAAGGAGTAGCAATCAGCCCCAGCATTTT.

The V and J genes are TRBV20-1 and TRBJ2-7; TRBD2 agrees at 7 bases. The germline V gene encodes CDR1 DFQATT and CDR2 SNEGSKA (reference sequence). The length of the CDR3 is 13 residues. V shed 5 bases and J 0 bases; nucleotides not matched to a gene: 4. This CDR3 reads CSAWKRDSYEQYF. As DNA, the CDR3 is TGCAGTGCTTGGAAGCGGGACTCCTACGAGCAGTACTTC.

The J gene is TRBJ2-3, the V gene TRBV20-1, with 10 nucleotides matching TRBD2. J lost 5 bases, V lost 1 base, and 9 bases had no gene match. The CDR3 runs 16 residues. In germline, CDR1 is DFQATT, CDR2 SNEGSKA (reference sequence). This CDR3 is CSARVAQRGGRDTQYF. In DNA, the CDR3 is TGCAGTGCTAGAGTCGCCCAGCGGGGGGGCCGAGATACGCAGTATTTT.

The chain couples TRBV7-9 to TRBJ1-2; a weak D match, TRBD1 (5 bases). The CDR3 length is 15 residues. Per the germline V gene, CDR1 is SEHNR and CDR2 is FQNEAQ (reference sequence). V dropped 2 bases and J dropped 8 bases, with 18 bases sitting between them. CDR3 sequence reads: CASSLSVDGARGYTF. CDR3 sequence (DNA): TGTGCCAGCAGCTTATCCGTCGACGGGGCTCGCGGCTACACCTTC.

J is TRBJ2-7 and V is TRBV29-1; D gene ambiguous. CDR3 length: 12 amino acids. Germline CDR1 and CDR2: SQVTM and ANQGSEA. The V end was cut by 7 bases, the J end by 1 base, with 11 bases between. CDR3 coding DNA: TGCAGCGCCGTGGGTGGATCCTACGAGCAGTACTTC. Translated, it gives CSAVGGSYEQYF.

This chain joins TRBV15 and TRBJ2-5; D possibly corresponds to TRBD2 (6 bases). The CDR3 extends over 15 amino acids. CDR1 is LNHNV, CDR2 YYDKDF, per germline (reference sequence). The V gene lost 9 bases and the J gene lost 4 bases, with 21 bases spanning the gap. The CDR3 DNA sequence: TGTGCCACAGGAGCAAGGCGGGGTCAACGAGAGACCCAGTACTTC. It is translated as CATGARRGQRETQYF. Complete variable domain (other parts from reference TRBV15 and TRBJ2-5): DAMVIQNPRYQVTQFGKPVTLSCSQTLNHNVMYWYQQKSSQAPKLLFHYYDKDFNNEADTPDNFQSRRPNTSFCFLDIRSPGLGDTAMYLCATGARRGQRETQYFGPGTRLLVL.